Reported below is one T cell receptor beta chain. Its antigen is currently unknown. The repertoire was sequenced with immunoSEQ multiplex PCR; TCRdb's copy has only in-frame clones and lacks some. Here the sample spans about 240,000 clones, about 83% being singletons. This CDR3 contains 15 residues. The germline V gene encodes CDR1 MNHEY and CDR2 SMNVEV (reference sequence). V was cut by 3 bases and J by 3 bases, with 15 bases left in between. The data derive from a study of cytomegalovirus exposure and HLA in healthy donors. Overall study findings and caveats: Specificity of three CMV-associated chains for CMV antigens was verified in vitro.

Sequenced input: PBMCs. The V gene is TRBV27, the J gene TRBJ2-7, with D maybe TRBD2 (7 bases). The sequence came from a man between 18 and 35 years old in good health and CMV-seronegative. The CDR3 DNA reads as TGTGCCAGCAGTTTGTTATGGGGGGGCCGCTACGAGCAGTACTTC. Amino acid sequence: CASSLLWGGRYEQYF.